A single sample is the source of the 27 T cell receptor beta chains below, sequenced in a study of shared clonotypes between healthy human individuals. This table comes from immunoSEQ multiplex PCR, and its TCRdb copy is limited to in-frame clones, with some not included. Here the sample spans about 680,000 clones, more than 70% being singletons. Sample: memory CD4+ T cells sorted from blood. Subset meaning: CD45RA-negative fraction. These receptor sequences come from a woman aged 25 to 39 in good health.

This clone appeared a few times. V gene TRBV28 combines with J gene TRBJ2-7; 9 bases are a match to TRBD1. Germline V gives CDR1 MDHEN, CDR2 SYDVKM. The length of the CDR3 is 17 residues. V was pared by 5 bases and J by 9 bases, with 20 bases of the junction left unmatched. The chain's CDR3 is CASSTEPGTGSNFGQYF. CDR3 DNA: TGTGCCAGCAGTACCGAACCCGGGACAGGGTCTAATTTTGGGCAGTACTTC.

Only one count was recorded for this clone. This sequence joins TRBV28 and TRBJ1-2, with 12 nucleotides matching TRBD1. CDR3 length: 15 amino acids. Germline values: CDR1 MDHEN, CDR2 SYDVKM. V lost 5 bases, J lost 3 bases, and 4 bases stayed unmatched. CDR3 sequence (DNA): TGTGCCAGCAGTCCCGGGACAGGGGGCGACTATGGCTACACCTTC. It translates to CASSPGTGGDYGYTF.

A word on this clone: This sample includes further DNA sequences coding for the same CDR3. The chain uses TRBV19 and TRBJ2-3; D call uncertain. Germline V lookup: CDR1 LNHDA, CDR2 SQIVND (reference sequence). Between the trimmed V and J ends, which lost 3 bases and 1 base, there was a span of 8 bases. CDR3 length: 14 amino acids. The DNA for the CDR3 is TGTGCCAGTAGTATTCCAAGCGGCACAGATACGCAGTATTTT. Residues: CASSIPSGTDTQYF.

The CDR3 spells CASSPGAQAAPPYEQYF. The CDR3 nucleotides are TGTGCCAGCAGCCCTGGGGCCCAAGCCGCTCCTCCCTACGAGCAGTACTTC. This chain joins TRBV9 and TRBJ2-7, with D possibly being TRBD1 (5 bases). The germline CDR1 and CDR2 sequences are SGDLS and YYNGEE. The CDR3 has 17 amino acids. Trimming stripped 4 bases from V and 2 bases from J, with 22 bases between.

The chain has TRBV10-2 and TRBJ1-5; D is uncertain. Trimming shortened V by 2 bases and J by 1 base, and 3 bases separated the two germline ends. The CDR3 spans 13 residues. Germline V gene sequence: CDR1 WSHSY, CDR2 SAAADI. The DNA for the CDR3 is TGCGCCAGCAGTGAGCTCAGCAATCAGCCCCAGCATTTT. Translating gives CASSELSNQPQHF.

The genes are TRBV19 and TRBJ1-5; D might be TRBD1 (5 bases). Germline V gene data show CDR1 as LNHDA and CDR2 as SQIVND (reference sequence). The CDR3 contains 13 residues. The V gene lost 6 bases and the J gene lost 5 bases, with 11 bases spanning the gap. The DNA of the CDR3 is TGTGCCAGTAGAACAGGTCTAGATCAGCCCCAGCATTTT. As protein: CASRTGLDQPQHF.

This clone appeared once. The chain uses TRBV14 and TRBJ2-7, with TRBD1 matching 9 bases. This CDR3 has 14 residues. Trimming at V came to 5 bases and at J to 7 bases, leaving 9 bases not matched to a gene. Germline V gives CDR1 SGHDN, CDR2 FVKESK. The DNA of the CDR3 is TGTGCCAGCAGCACAGTACAGGGGGCAAGGGAGCAGTACTTC. Residues: CASSTVQGAREQYF.

V gene TRBV19 combines with J gene TRBJ2-1; 7 positions agree with TRBD1. The CDR3 is made up of 14 amino acids. Germline V gene data show CDR1 as LNHDA and CDR2 as SQIVND (reference sequence). V shed 5 bases, J shed 9 bases, and the junction held 10 bases outside the gene matches. CDR3 nucleotides: TGTGCCAGTAGTCCCATCTTTGGGGACAGTGAGCAGTTCTTC. As protein: CASSPIFGDSEQFF.

Worth noting for this clone: This sequence may be a read error, since a much larger clone differs from it by one base. Other DNA sequences in the sample encode the same CDR3. The rearrangement uses TRBV5-1 and TRBJ2-5; 8 bases fit TRBD1. The CDR3 is 13 residues long. Germline trimming cut 3 bases from V and 5 bases from J; bases unmatched to any gene: 3. Germline V gives CDR1 SGHRS, CDR2 YFSETQ. CDR3 bases: TGCGCCAGCAGCTACGGACAGGGTGAGACCCAGTACTTC. Protein: CASSYGQGETQYF.

The CDR3 is CASSLRTGSEKLFF. DNA of the CDR3: TGTGCCAGCAGCCTAAGGACAGGTAGCGAAAAACTGTTTTTT. The gene calls are TRBV14 and TRBJ1-4, with TRBD1 matching over 7 bases. In germline, CDR1 is SGHDN, CDR2 FVKESK. V lost 4 bases and J lost 8; bases outside the gene matches: 7. The CDR3 consists of 14 residues.

The chain carries TRBV28 and TRBJ1-5, with TRBD1 as a possible D gene (6 bases). CDR1 is MDHEN, CDR2 SYDVKM, per germline. Between the trimmed V and J ends, which lost 3 bases and 2 bases, there was a span of 11 bases. The CDR3 contains 15 residues. Here the CDR3 DNA reads TGTGCCAGCAGTTTCCCCAAGGGGGGCAATCAGCCCCAGCATTTT. Translated, it gives CASSFPKGGNQPQHF.

To note about this clone: At the DNA level, this CDR3 is encoded by other sequences in the same sample as well. The gene calls are TRBV28 and TRBJ1-5; D perhaps matches TRBD1 (5 bases). The length of the CDR3 is 14 residues. V was cut by 2 bases and J by 1 base, with 6 bases left in between. In germline, CDR1 is MDHEN, CDR2 SYDVKM. The CDR3 is CASSLGGSNQPQHF. In nucleotides, the CDR3 is TGTGCCAGCAGTTTAGGGGGGAGCAATCAGCCCCAGCATTTT.

The chain has TRBV19 and TRBJ2-1, with 9 bases that match TRBD2. V gave up 6 bases and J gave up 5 bases; unmatched junction bases: 8. Germline V CDR1 and CDR2: LNHDA, SQIVND (reference sequence). The CDR3 runs 15 residues. This CDR3 is CASSPLAGLDNEQFF. CDR3 nucleotides: TGTGCCAGTAGCCCTCTAGCGGGACTTGACAATGAGCAGTTCTTC.

The V gene is TRBV11-2, the J gene TRBJ2-5; tentative D call: TRBD1 (5 bases). Germline V gene data show CDR1 as SGHAT and CDR2 as FQNNGV. V lost 0 bases, J lost 7 bases, and 9 bases lay in between. The CDR3 totals 13 residues. CDR3 sequence: CASSLDRQGTQYF. CDR3 bases: TGTGCCAGCAGCTTAGACAGGCAGGGGACCCAGTACTTC.

The chain couples TRBV5-1 to TRBJ2-1, with D maybe TRBD2 (6 bases). Germline V gives CDR1 SGHRS, CDR2 YFSETQ. Trimming removed 4 bases at V and 4 bases at J, with 15 bases between. This CDR3 is 15 amino acids long. The CDR3 is CASSVSGALYNEQFF. CDR3 DNA: TGCGCCAGCAGCGTTAGCGGAGCTCTATACAATGAGCAGTTCTTC.

The chain has TRBV2 and TRBJ2-1; 9 bases agree with TRBD2. Germline assignment: CDR1 SNHLY and CDR2 FYNNEI. The CDR3 runs to 15 residues. The trim removed 3 bases at V and 4 bases at J, leaving 4 bases unmatched. The CDR3 loop reads CASSEDSGSYNEQFF. The CDR3 DNA reads as TGTGCCAGCAGTGAGGATAGCGGGAGTTACAATGAGCAGTTCTTC.

Many counts were recorded for this clone. This chain joins TRBV10-1 and TRBJ2-1, with D possibly TRBD1 on 7 matching bases. Germline values: CDR1 WNHNN, CDR2 SYGVQD (reference sequence). The CDR3 is 14 residues long. V lost 6 bases and J lost 9, with 18 bases in between. This chain's CDR3 is CASRMQRGRGEQFF. CDR3 nucleotides: TGCGCCAGCAGGATGCAGAGGGGGCGGGGTGAGCAGTTCTTC.

The chain couples TRBV7-8 to TRBJ2-7; perhaps TRBD1 as D (5 bases). CDR1 and CDR2 from the germline V gene are SGHVS and FQNEAQ. The V end was cut by 2 bases, the J end by 4 bases, with 12 bases between. The CDR3 has 14 amino acids. The CDR3 region is CASSLTTVQYEQYF. The CDR3 coding sequence is TGTGCCAGCAGCTTAACGACAGTTCAGTACGAGCAGTACTTC.

In this sample, this clone turned up once. The chain combines TRBV11-2 with TRBJ1-5, with D possibly being TRBD1 (5 bases). The CDR3 runs 17 residues. Deletions cut 5 bases from V and 0 bases from J, with 17 bases between. Germline V gene sequence: CDR1 SGHAT, CDR2 FQNNGV. CDR3 bases: TGTGCCAGCAGCCCATGGGGCGACAGTTATAGCAATCAGCCCCAGCATTTT. It specifies CASSPWGDSYSNQPQHF.

The chain combines TRBV7-3 with TRBJ2-3, with D perhaps TRBD1 or TRBD2 (5 bases each). The CDR3 has 14 residues. In germline, CDR1 is SGHTA, CDR2 FQGTGA. V was shortened by 1 base and J by 1 base, with 6 bases between the two germline ends. The CDR3 here is CASSLMGGTDTQYF. CDR3 bases: TGTGCCAGCAGCTTAATGGGGGGCACAGATACGCAGTATTTT.

This chain uses TRBV4-1 with TRBJ2-7; D is ambiguous. CDR3 length: 13 amino acids. V was pared by 2 bases and J by 7 bases, with 12 bases between. CDR1 is MGHRA, CDR2 YSYEKL, per germline. CDR3 amino acids: CASSQPPNLEQYF. The CDR3 DNA reads TGCGCCAGCAGCCAACCACCCAACTTGGAGCAGTACTTC.

The J gene is TRBJ2-1, the V gene TRBV27, with D perhaps given as TRBD1 or TRBD2 (5 bases each). V lost 5 bases, J lost 11 bases, and 28 bases lay in between. There are 17 residues in the CDR3. Germline CDR1 and CDR2: MNHEY and SMNVEV (reference sequence). The CDR3 bases are TGTGCCAGCAGTAAAGACCCGGGGCACTCTCCCCCAAATCAGCAGTTCTTC. Amino acids: CASSKDPGHSPPNQQFF.

This CDR3 reads CASSWGPASYEQYF. The CDR3 DNA reads as TGCGCCAGCAGCTGGGGGCCAGCCTCCTACGAGCAGTACTTC. V is TRBV5-1 and J is TRBJ2-7, with D maybe TRBD1 (6 bases). With 3 bases removed from V and 0 bases from J, the gap between germline ends came to 10 bases. Germline assignment: CDR1 SGHRS and CDR2 YFSETQ. The CDR3 is made up of 14 amino acids.

This sequence joins TRBV10-3 and TRBJ2-2; 9 positions agree with TRBD2. V lost 5 bases, J lost 4 bases, and 8 bases stayed unmatched. From germline, CDR1 is ENHRY and CDR2 SYGVKD. The CDR3 runs 16 residues. The CDR3 is CAISQVSSGGTGELFF. For the CDR3, the DNA is TGTGCCATCAGTCAAGTCAGTAGCGGGGGCACCGGGGAGCTGTTTTTT.

This rearrangement joins TRBV4-2 to TRBJ2-5, with 13 bases aligning to TRBD2. V was clipped by 3 bases and J by 0 bases; unmatched bases: 1. CDR1 LGHNA and CDR2 YNFKEQ come from the germline V gene. This CDR3 contains 16 residues. The CDR3 region is CASSQGTSGDQETQYF. The CDR3 nucleotides read TGTGCCAGCAGCCAGGGGACTAGCGGGGACCAAGAGACCCAGTACTTC.

The chain has TRBV10-3 and TRBJ1-1; 7 nucleotides line up with TRBD1. The CDR3 extends over 13 amino acids. The germline V gene has CDR1 ENHRY and CDR2 SYGVKD. V trimming: 9 bases; J trimming: 10 bases; junction bases outside the gene matches: 14. The CDR3 loop reads CAISPSDRKLAFF. The CDR3 bases are TGTGCCATTAGCCCCTCGGACAGGAAGCTAGCTTTCTTT.

This clone was seen only once. J is TRBJ2-7 and V is TRBV12-5; no clear D gene. The CDR3 runs 11 residues. The germline V gene has CDR1 LGHNT and CDR2 FRNRAP. Deletions cut 10 bases from V and 4 bases from J, with 11 bases between. DNA for the CDR3: TGTGCTAACCTGGTAGCATACGAGCAGTACTTC. It is translated as CANLVAYEQYF.